This TCR beta chain derives from a study of T cells after yellow fever vaccination (dated by TCRdb to between 2018 and 2021). Background for the entire study: The SMART-Seq v4 Ultra Low Input RNA kit was used to prepare libraries from fractions with low cell numbers. Bulk TCR alpha and beta repertoires were sequenced longitudinally to track T-cell clones before and after primary and booster YFV17D yellow fever vaccination. Two healthy male donors made up the cohort, one aged 18 to 29 years and the other aged 30 to 39 years. Blood was collected at multiple timepoints before and after primary and secondary immunization, and bulk PBMC replicates and cell subsets were isolated.

Sequenced on an Illumina NovaSeq 6000. TCR cDNA was synthesized by 5'RACE template switching, through which a universal primer site and unique molecular identifiers were introduced. cDNA synthesis was primed from both the TCR alpha and TCR beta constant segments. Libraries were amplified in two PCR steps, with sample barcodes and sequencing adapters added in the second step. Sequencing of the libraries was done on either Illumina HiSeq 2500 (2x100 bp) or NovaSeq (2x150 bp). Turning to the authors' computational methods: MIGEC handled demultiplexing of reads and collapsing into UMI consensus sequences, while MiXCR performed V(D)J alignment. Vaccine-responding clonotypes were defined with edgeR using replicate PBMC samples, requiring FDR below 0.01 and a log2 fold change above 5 up to day 15. Bulk clonotypes were assigned CD4 or CD8 identity according to which sequenced CD4 or CD8 repertoire held them at higher abundance. TCRdb reprocessed the public reads (quality trimming at Q25 with fastp, clone calling with MiXCR) and kept in-frame beta chains. Rows with a matching CDR3 protein are joined into one entry that keeps the most common DNA and genes. The authors' filters were not applied to this entry. Recorded for this sample are 250,000 to 400,000 distinct CDR3 sequences; approximately 4% of them occurred a single time. Roughly 25% of the sample goes to the ten largest clones.

Results and caveats for the whole study, not just this receptor: Most clones expanded after primary vaccination (96% of CD4 and roughly 88% of CD8) were re-detected after the booster, suggesting that broad memory maintenance occurred. Compared with the primary T-cell response, the secondary T-cell response was faster but weaker, reaching its peak on day 5 rather than on day 15. Because the study included only a couple of donors, the extent to which the findings can be generalized is limited. A small fraction of clonotypes showed up in both the CD4 and CD8 compartments, probably as a result of convergent recombination. Computational filtering was required because FACS-sorted repertoires could contain abundant contaminating clonotypes from the bulk population.

The treatment or condition label, read with the paper, signifies: live attenuated yellow fever vaccine strain. At every blood-draw timepoint, two biological replicates of bulk PBMCs were collected. PBMCs were isolated from peripheral blood using a standard Ficoll-Paque protocol. TriZol was used to extract RNA from bulk PBMCs, CD4 and CD8 fractions, and dextramer-positive and dextramer-negative fractions. This clonotype showed up just a few times. No cognate antigen has been identified for it. Base qualities were left out, and no much larger clone turns up one base away. From the cysteine through the phenylalanine, the CDR3 covers 14 amino acids. Just the 42-base CDR3 DNA is kept, in frame starting at base 1. Trimming takes 2 bases from V and 4 bases from J, and the germline ends sit 10 bases apart. CDR1 is given as LGHNA and CDR2 as YSLEER, both from the germline V gene.

This TCR was sampled from a man in his late teens or twenties who received the YFV17D yellow fever vaccine. The sequences come from PBMCs, collected 5 days after the yellow fever booster vaccination. The chain couples TRBV4-3 to TRBJ2-3; the D gene identity is not certain. The DNA is as follows: TGCGCCAGCAGCCAATCGAGACCCCCAGATACGCAGTATTTT. Its translation reads: CASSQSRPPDTQYF.